The present TCR beta chain was sequenced within a study of tumor-infiltrating lymphocytes in primary liver carcinoma. Trimming pared 4 bases from V and 0 bases from J, leaving 19 bases between. CDR3 length: 17 amino acids. The germline V gene encodes CDR1 SGHVS and CDR2 FQNEAQ. Starting material for RNA and DNA co-extraction consisted of about 20-32 mg of unsorted bulk tissue. TCR beta cDNA was reverse-transcribed from roughly 520 ng of total RNA. The reaction used a constant-region primer and ProtoScript II reverse transcriptase. Slightly modified ARM-PCR with three nested multiplex PCR rounds yielded TCR beta libraries. Primers for the first two PCR rounds were TRBV1-TRBV30 forward primers and a C-beta reverse primer (roughly 10 cycles per round). One entry per CDR3 protein, called by TCRdb with MiXCR from the multiplex PCR reads. The sample has about 22,000 distinct CDR3 sequences; around 81% are singletons.

The source is a woman aged 25 to 39 with primary liver carcinoma and hepatitis B virus infection. The rearrangement links TRBV7-8 to TRBJ2-7; D is undetermined. The sample was liver tumor tissue from sampling region 2. Indicated subset: tumor region T2, inferior pole. The CDR3 bases are TGTGCCAGCAGCTCGGGTCGCGGTACTATGAGCTCCTACGAGCAGTACTTC. Translated, it gives CASSSGRGTMSSYEQYF.